Presented here are 4 T cell receptor beta chains from one specimen sequenced in a study of spatial heterogeneity in lung cancer. TCRdb reprocessed the 5' RACE reads with MiXCR, giving one entry per CDR3 protein. This table has some 53,000 distinct CDR3 sequences, roughly 7% appearing once. Stated time point: sample taken at primary tumor resection. The authors sequenced whole RNA from tumor, nontumor lung or frozen PBMC without sorting. Material: PBMCs, obtained at surgery. The receptors originated from a female donor with early-stage non-small cell lung cancer.

This clonotype showed up just a few times. The chain is built from TRBV5-4 and TRBJ2-7; D uncertain. The ends were cut back, 0 bases at V and 3 bases at J, with 7 bases in the middle. The CDR3 has 13 amino acids. Germline V gene lookup returns CDR1 SGHNT and CDR2 YYREEE (reference sequence). For the CDR3, the DNA is TGTGCCAGCAGCTTGGCTGGGATCTACGAGCAGTACTTC. Its translation is CASSLAGIYEQYF.

Many counts were recorded for this clonotype. V usage is TRBV9 and J usage is TRBJ2-1, with TRBD1 matching 7 bases. Germline V lookup: CDR1 SGDLS, CDR2 YYNGEE. Losses at the gene ends were 0 bases for V and 4 bases for J; bases not matched to a gene: 1. The CDR3 loop spans 14 amino acids. The CDR3 loop reads CASSVEQGYNEQFF. CDR3 coding DNA: TGTGCCAGCAGCGTAGAACAGGGGTACAATGAGCAGTTCTTC.

This clonotype was seen many times. The rearrangement links TRBV4-1 to TRBJ1-3; D not certain. V lost 0 bases and J 0 bases, leaving 3 bases between the germline ends. The CDR3 sequence is 14 residues long. Germline lookup yields CDR1 MGHRA and CDR2 YSYEKL. For the CDR3, the DNA is TGCGCCAGCAGCCAAGATCGCTCTGGAAACACCATATATTTT. This codes for CASSQDRSGNTIYF.

This clonotype was found a few times. The V gene is TRBV7-3, the J gene TRBJ2-2, with D perhaps given as TRBD1 or TRBD2 (5 bases each). V was clipped by 2 bases and J by 9 bases, with 19 bases between them. The germline V gene encodes CDR1 SGHTA and CDR2 FQGTGA. The CDR3 extends over 16 amino acids. CDR3 region: CASSLGGLQGPRELFF. The CDR3 nucleotides are TGTGCCAGCAGCTTAGGGGGATTACAAGGCCCCCGGGAGCTGTTTTTT.